The 4 T cell receptor beta chains in this list originate from one sample, sequenced in a study of T cell changes during pregnancy in multiple sclerosis. Sequenced by immunoSEQ multiplex PCR; TCRdb stores in-frame clones only, minus some. Among around 59,000 clones listed, over 80% were seen once. The material was CD4+ T cells from peripheral blood mononuclear cells, obtained in the first trimester of pregnancy. The receptors here all came from a female donor with multiple sclerosis, enrolled in a pregnancy study.

This clone was recorded once. The rearrangement uses TRBV7-8 and TRBJ1-4; perhaps TRBD1 as D (5 bases). Germline loops: CDR1 SGHVS, CDR2 FQNEAQ. Trimming removed 2 bases at V and 8 bases at J, with 18 bases between. The CDR3 extends over 16 amino acids. The CDR3 sequence: CASSLKSVREGEKLFF. The CDR3, as DNA: TGTGCCAGCAGCTTAAAGTCTGTCAGGGAGGGGGAAAAACTGTTTTTT.

This clone was seen a handful of times. This chain connects TRBV6-1 to TRBJ1-1; possible D gene TRBD1, 6 bases. This CDR3 contains 15 residues. V was pared by 6 bases and J by 2 bases, with 16 bases between. The germline CDR1 and CDR2 sequences are MNHNS and SASEGT. The CDR3 region is CASRETGTPNTEAFF. CDR3 DNA: TGTGCCAGCAGGGAAACCGGGACACCCAACACTGAAGCTTTCTTT.

V usage is TRBV27 and J usage is TRBJ2-7; D is perhaps TRBD1 (6 bases). The CDR3 is 13 amino acids. The V gene's germline CDR1 is MNHEY and CDR2 SMNVEV (reference sequence). V was trimmed by 2 bases and J by 3 bases, leaving 8 bases between them. The CDR3, as DNA: TGTGCCAGCAGTTTAGGGGGCTACTACGAGCAGTACTTC. As protein: CASSLGGYYEQYF.

The chain joins TRBV19 to TRBJ2-1; 12 bases align to TRBD2. CDR3 size: 16 residues. V dropped 4 bases and J dropped 7; count of bases not matched to a gene: 8. CDR1 and CDR2 (germline): LNHDA, SQIVND (reference sequence). CDR3 protein: CASSTPTSGGINEQFF. In DNA, the CDR3 is TGTGCCAGTAGTACTCCCACTAGCGGGGGGATAAATGAGCAGTTCTTC. Combining the CDR3 with reference TRBV19 and TRBJ2-1 gives the whole variable domain DGGITQSPKYLFRKEGQNVTLSCEQNLNHDAMYWYRQDPGQGLRLIYYSQIVNDFQKGDIAEGYSVSREKKESFPLTVTSAQKNPTAFYLCASSTPTSGGINEQFFGPGTRLTVL.